This is a list of T cell receptor beta chains from one sample in a study of OX40 agonist ivuxolimab in advanced cancers. Here immunoSEQ multiplex PCR was the method, and the copy in TCRdb shows in-frame clones only, minus some. This sample has 90,000 or so clones, with about 90% found just once. The source was CD4+ or CD8+ T cells sorted from blood, collected in a trial of the OX40 agonist ivuxolimab. The receptors derive from an adult with an advanced solid tumor such as melanoma, head and neck, liver or kidney cancer. Each CDR3 is given with its conserved first and last residue. A D gene is named only where the DNA matches it firmly. A row's size may be missing; if present it is once, few, many or a size class.

18 TRBJ2-4 TRBV4-1 TRBD1 NA CASSQDLVRGLRENIQYF TGCGCCAGCAGCCAAGATCTAGTCAGGGGGCTTCGAGAAAACATTCAGTACTTC
17 TRBJ2-2 TRBV5-1 TRBD2 NA CASSPRAGGANTGELFF TGCGCCAGCAGCCCGCGGGCGGGAGGCGCGAACACCGGGGAGCTGTTTTTT
15 TRBJ2-4 TRBV4-1 NA once CASSQTPGAKNIQYF TGCGCCAGCAGCCAAACGCCGGGCGCCAAAAACATTCAGTACTTC
17 TRBJ1-3 TRBV11-2 NA NA CASSKGQSRGSGNTIYF TGTGCCAGCAGCAAAGGACAGAGCCGGGGGTCTGGAAACACCATATATTTT
14 TRBJ1-1 TRBV7-8 TRBD1 NA CASSFTGGYTEAFF TGTGCCAGCAGCTTTACAGGGGGTTACACTGAAGCTTTCTTT
14 TRBJ2-7 TRBV19 NA NA CASSWDVGPYEQYF TGTGCCAGTAGTTGGGACGTGGGGCCCTACGAGCAGTACTTC
14 TRBJ1-6 TRBV18 NA NA CASSPGFGNSPLHF TGTGCCAGCTCACCGGGATTCGGTAATTCACCCCTCCACTTT
14 TRBJ2-5 TRBV9 TRBD2 NA CASSRSGTIGAQYF TGTGCCAGCAGCAGATCCGGGACTATTGGGGCCCAGTACTTC
12 TRBJ1-2 TRBV28 NA many CASSSSGVGYTF TGTGCCAGCAGTTCCTCAGGGGTTGGCTACACCTTC
14 TRBJ1-4 TRBV6-1 TRBD1 NA CASSEDRGAEKLFF TGTGCCAGCAGTGAAGACAGGGGCGCGGAAAAACTGTTTTTT
13 TRBJ1-5 TRBV7-9 NA few CASSLVQNQPQHF TGTGCCAGCAGCTTAGTCCAGAATCAGCCCCAGCATTTT
16 TRBJ1-2 TRBV19 NA few CASSRAGQNNNYGYTF TGTGCCAGTAGTAGAGCCGGACAGAACAATAACTATGGCTACACCTTC
16 TRBJ1-4 TRBV5-4 NA NA CASSLRSAGGSEKLFF TGTGCCAGCAGCTTGCGGTCGGCAGGCGGTTCTGAAAAACTGTTTTTT
12 TRBJ1-1 TRBV30 TRBD1 once CAWSHRGAEAFF TGTGCCTGGAGTCACAGGGGAGCTGAAGCTTTCTTT
14 TRBJ1-5 TRBV28 NA NA CASRRGGNNQPQHF TGTGCCAGCAGGAGGGGCGGTAACAATCAGCCCCAGCATTTT
15 TRBJ1-4 TRBV5-6 NA NA CASSLFGITNEKLFF TGTGCCAGCAGCTTGTTCGGTATTACTAATGAAAAACTGTTTTTT
15 TRBJ2-1 TRBV13 TRBD2 NA CASSLSAGDYNEQFF TGTGCCAGCAGCTTATCAGCGGGAGACTACAATGAGCAGTTCTTC
15 TRBJ1-3 TRBV6-1 TRBD1 once CASTHTGGVGNTIYF TGTGCCAGCACTCATACAGGGGGCGTTGGAAACACCATATATTTT
14 TRBJ1-1 TRBV28 TRBD1 NA CASSPGGDVTEAFF TGTGCCAGCAGCCCAGGGGGCGATGTGACTGAAGCTTTCTTT
13 TRBJ2-5 TRBV29-1 NA NA CSEQGGAGETQYF TGCAGCGAACAGGGGGGGGCCGGGGAGACCCAGTACTTC
14 TRBJ2-3 TRBV29-1 TRBD2 NA CSVKLAEGTDTQYF TGCAGCGTCAAACTAGCGGAGGGCACAGATACGCAGTATTTT
15 TRBJ1-5 TRBV19 NA NA CASSPSGGARQPQHF TGTGCCAGTAGTCCGTCGGGGGGCGCGAGGCAGCCCCAGCATTTT
14 TRBJ1-2 TRBV2 NA NA CASSQTGSAYGYTF TGTGCCAGCAGCCAAACCGGGAGCGCTTATGGCTACACCTTC
11 TRBJ1-4 TRBV10-3 NA NA CASRKNEKLFF TGTGCCTCGCGGAAGAATGAAAAACTGTTTTTT
15 TRBJ2-5 TRBV7-6 TRBD2 NA CASSSIAGGEETQYF TGTGCCAGCAGCTCGATAGCGGGGGGGGAGGAGACCCAGTACTTC
12 TRBJ2-1 TRBV5-1 NA NA CASSVPLNEQFF TGCGCCAGCAGTGTCCCCCTCAATGAGCAGTTCTTC
17 TRBJ2-6 TRBV5-1 NA once CASSLDRPSSGANVLTF TGCGCCAGCAGCCTGGACAGACCAAGCTCTGGGGCCAACGTCCTGACTTTC
10 TRBJ2-5 TRBV18 NA NA CASGQETQYF TGTGCCAGCGGCCAAGAGACCCAGTACTTC
14 TRBJ1-1 TRBV2 NA NA CASSEGFRGTEAFF TGTGCCAGTAGTGAAGGGTTCAGGGGCACTGAAGCTTTCTTT
17 TRBJ1-4 TRBV4-3 TRBD1 NA CASSQSRPGQGFEKLFF TGCGCCAGCAGCCAATCAAGACCGGGACAGGGCTTTGAAAAACTGTTTTTT
14 TRBJ2-5 TRBV28 NA NA CASSYSRVQETQYF TGTGCCAGCAGTTACTCCAGGGTCCAAGAGACCCAGTACTTC
15 TRBJ2-1 TRBV7-2 NA NA CASSPPGRDYNEQFF TGTGCCAGCAGCCCCCCGGGGCGCGATTACAATGAGCAGTTCTTC
14 TRBJ2-5 TRBV9 TRBD2 few CASSVSGGKETQYF TGTGCCAGCAGCGTAAGCGGGGGGAAAGAGACCCAGTACTTC
15 TRBJ1-1 TRBV5-1 NA NA CASKPVWGQNTEAFF TGCGCCAGCAAACCGGTCTGGGGCCAGAACACTGAAGCTTTCTTT
15 TRBJ2-7 TRBV9 NA NA CASSVGGKGGYEQYF TGTGCCAGCAGCGTAGGCGGTAAGGGGGGATACGAGCAGTACTTC
15 TRBJ2-1 TRBV19 TRBD2 NA CASSMVTSARNEQFF TGTGCCAGTAGTATGGTGACTAGCGCCCGGAATGAGCAGTTCTTC